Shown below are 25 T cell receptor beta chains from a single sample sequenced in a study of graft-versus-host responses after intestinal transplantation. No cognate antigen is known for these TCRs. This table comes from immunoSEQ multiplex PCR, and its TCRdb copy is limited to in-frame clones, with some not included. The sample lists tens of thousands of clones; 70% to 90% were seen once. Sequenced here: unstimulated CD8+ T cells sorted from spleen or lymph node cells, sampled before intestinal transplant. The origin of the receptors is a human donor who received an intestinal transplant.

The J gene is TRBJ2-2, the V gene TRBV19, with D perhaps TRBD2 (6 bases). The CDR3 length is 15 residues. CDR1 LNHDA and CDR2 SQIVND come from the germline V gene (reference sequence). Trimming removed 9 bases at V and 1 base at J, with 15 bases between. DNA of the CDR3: TGTGCCAGCCCAGAACCGGGGGTGAACACCGGGGAGCTGTTTTTT. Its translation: CASPEPGVNTGELFF.

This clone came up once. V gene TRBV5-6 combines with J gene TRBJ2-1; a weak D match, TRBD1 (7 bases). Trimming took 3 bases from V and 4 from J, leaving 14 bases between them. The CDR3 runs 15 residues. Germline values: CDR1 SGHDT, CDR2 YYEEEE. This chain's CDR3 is CASSWAGTVYNEQFF. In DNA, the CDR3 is TGTGCCAGCAGCTGGGCGGGGACAGTATACAATGAGCAGTTCTTC.

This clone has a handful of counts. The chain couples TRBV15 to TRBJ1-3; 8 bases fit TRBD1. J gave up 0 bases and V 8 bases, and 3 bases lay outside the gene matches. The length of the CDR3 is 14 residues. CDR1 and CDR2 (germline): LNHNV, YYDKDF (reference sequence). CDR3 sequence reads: CATGQGISGNTIYF. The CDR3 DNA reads TGTGCCACCGGACAGGGCATCTCTGGAAACACCATATATTTT.

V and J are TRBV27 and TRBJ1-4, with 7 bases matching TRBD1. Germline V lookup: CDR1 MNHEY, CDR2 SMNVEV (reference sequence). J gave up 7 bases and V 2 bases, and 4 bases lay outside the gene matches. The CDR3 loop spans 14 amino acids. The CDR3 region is CASSLRQGGEKLFF. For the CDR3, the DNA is TGTGCCAGCAGTTTAAGGCAGGGGGGTGAAAAACTGTTTTTT.

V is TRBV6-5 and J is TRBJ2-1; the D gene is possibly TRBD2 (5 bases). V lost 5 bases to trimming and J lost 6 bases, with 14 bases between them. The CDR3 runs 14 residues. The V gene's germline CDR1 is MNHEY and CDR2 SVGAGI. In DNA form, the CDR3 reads TGTGCCAGCAGTCCCGGAGGCTCCGGCAATGAGCAGTTCTTC. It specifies CASSPGGSGNEQFF.

This CDR3 reads CASSRGNWAGTQYF. The CDR3, as DNA: TGTGCCAGCAGTCGAGGGAATTGGGCAGGGACCCAGTACTTC. This chain links TRBV6-5 with TRBJ2-5; tentative D call: TRBD2 (5 bases). Looked up from germline, CDR1 is MNHEY and CDR2 is SVGAGI. The CDR3 has 14 amino acids. Trimming removed 5 bases at V and 7 bases at J, with 17 bases between.

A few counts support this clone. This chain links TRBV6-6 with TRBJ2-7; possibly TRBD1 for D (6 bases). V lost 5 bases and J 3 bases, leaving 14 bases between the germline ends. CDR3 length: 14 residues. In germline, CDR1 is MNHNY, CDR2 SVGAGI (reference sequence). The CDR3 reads CASSRGQLFYEQYF. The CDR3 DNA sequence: TGTGCCAGCAGTCGAGGACAGCTTTTCTACGAGCAGTACTTC.

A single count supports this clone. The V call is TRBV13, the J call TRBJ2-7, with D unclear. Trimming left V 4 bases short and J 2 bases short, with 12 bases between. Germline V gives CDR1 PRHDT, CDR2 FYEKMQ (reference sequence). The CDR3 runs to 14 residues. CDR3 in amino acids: CASSSPGHPYEQYF. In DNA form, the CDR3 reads TGTGCCAGCAGCTCTCCTGGGCACCCCTACGAGCAGTACTTC.

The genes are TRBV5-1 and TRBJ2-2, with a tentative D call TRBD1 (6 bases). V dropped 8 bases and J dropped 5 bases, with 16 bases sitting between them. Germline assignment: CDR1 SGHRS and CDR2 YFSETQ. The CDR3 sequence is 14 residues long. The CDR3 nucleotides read TGCGCCAGTAGGTGGGGGCCGAGGACCGGGGAGCTGTTTTTT. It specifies CASRWGPRTGELFF.

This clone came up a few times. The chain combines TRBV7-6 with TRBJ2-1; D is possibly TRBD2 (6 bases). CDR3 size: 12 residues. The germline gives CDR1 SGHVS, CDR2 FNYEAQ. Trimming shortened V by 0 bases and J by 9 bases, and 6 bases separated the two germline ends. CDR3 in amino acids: CASSLAGGEQFF. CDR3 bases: TGTGCCAGCAGCTTAGCCGGGGGTGAGCAGTTCTTC.

This CDR3 is CASSIGGSGYTF. The CDR3 DNA follows: TGTGCCAGTAGTATCGGGGGTAGCGGCTACACCTTC. This rearrangement joins TRBV19 to TRBJ1-2, with D possibly being TRBD1 (5 bases). The CDR3 runs 12 residues. Trimming cost V 3 bases and J 8 bases, with 10 bases left between them. Germline V gene lookup returns CDR1 LNHDA and CDR2 SQIVND (reference sequence).

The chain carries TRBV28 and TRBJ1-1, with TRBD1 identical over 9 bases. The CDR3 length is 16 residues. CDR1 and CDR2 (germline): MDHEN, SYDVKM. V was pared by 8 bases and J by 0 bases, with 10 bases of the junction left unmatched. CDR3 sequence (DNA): TGTGCCAGCGGGGGGACAGGGACCCTCTTGAACACTGAAGCTTTCTTT. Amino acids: CASGGTGTLLNTEAFF.

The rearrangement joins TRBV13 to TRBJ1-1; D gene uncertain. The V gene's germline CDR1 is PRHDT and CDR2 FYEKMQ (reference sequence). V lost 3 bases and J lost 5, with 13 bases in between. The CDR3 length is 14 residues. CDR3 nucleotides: TGTGCCAGCAGCTTGGGCTCCCCGGTGACTGAAGCTTTCTTT. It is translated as CASSLGSPVTEAFF.

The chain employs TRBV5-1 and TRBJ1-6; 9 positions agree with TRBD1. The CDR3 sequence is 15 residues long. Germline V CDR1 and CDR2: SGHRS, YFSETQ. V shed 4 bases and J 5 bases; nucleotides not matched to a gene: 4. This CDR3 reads CASSVTGGHNSPLHF. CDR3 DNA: TGCGCCAGCAGCGTGACAGGGGGACATAATTCACCCCTCCACTTT.

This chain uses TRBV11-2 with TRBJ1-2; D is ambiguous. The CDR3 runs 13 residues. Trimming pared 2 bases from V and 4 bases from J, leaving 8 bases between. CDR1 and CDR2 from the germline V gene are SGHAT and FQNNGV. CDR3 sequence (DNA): TGTGCCAGCAGCTTATCGGACTCCTATGGCTACACCTTC. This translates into CASSLSDSYGYTF.

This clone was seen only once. CDR3 sequence (DNA): TGTGCCAGTAGTTCTAAGCACAGGGGATGGGTCCAGAGCAATCAGCCCCAGCATTTT. This encodes CASSSKHRGWVQSNQPQHF. The V call is TRBV19, the J call TRBJ1-5; TRBD1 aligns across 7 bases. CDR3 size: 19 residues. Germline loops: CDR1 LNHDA, CDR2 SQIVND (reference sequence). V trimming: 5 bases; J trimming: 1 base; junction bases outside the gene matches: 17.

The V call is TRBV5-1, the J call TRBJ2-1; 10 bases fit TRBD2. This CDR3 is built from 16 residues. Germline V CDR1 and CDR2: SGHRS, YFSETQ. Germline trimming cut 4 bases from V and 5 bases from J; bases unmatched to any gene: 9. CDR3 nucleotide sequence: TGCGCCAGCAGCCAGTCCGGACTAGCGGCAAACAATGAGCAGTTCTTC. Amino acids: CASSQSGLAANNEQFF.

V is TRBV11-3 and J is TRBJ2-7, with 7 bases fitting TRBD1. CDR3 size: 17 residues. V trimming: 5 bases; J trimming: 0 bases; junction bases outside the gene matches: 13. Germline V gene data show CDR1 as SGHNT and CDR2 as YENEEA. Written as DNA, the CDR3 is TGTGCCAGCAGCCTTGGAAGACAGGGCGACGGCTCCTACGAGCAGTACTTC. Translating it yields CASSLGRQGDGSYEQYF.

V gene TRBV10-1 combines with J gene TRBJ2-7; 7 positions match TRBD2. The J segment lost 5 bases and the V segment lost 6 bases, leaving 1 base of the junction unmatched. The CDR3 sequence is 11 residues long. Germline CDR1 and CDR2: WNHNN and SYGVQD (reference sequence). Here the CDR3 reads CASSGGNEQYF. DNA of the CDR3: TGCGCCAGCAGCGGGGGGAACGAGCAGTACTTC.

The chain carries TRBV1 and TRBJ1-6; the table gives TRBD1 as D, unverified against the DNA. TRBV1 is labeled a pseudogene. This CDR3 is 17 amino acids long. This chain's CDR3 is CTSPPRLRDRDGSPLHF. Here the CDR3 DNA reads TGCACCAGCCCCCCCCGCCTGCGAGACAGGGACGGCTCACCCCTCCACTTT.

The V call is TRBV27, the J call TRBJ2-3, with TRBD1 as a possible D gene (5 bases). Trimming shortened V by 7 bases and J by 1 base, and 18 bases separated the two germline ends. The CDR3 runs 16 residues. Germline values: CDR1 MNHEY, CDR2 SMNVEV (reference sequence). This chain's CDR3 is CASTLLGPRGTDTQYF. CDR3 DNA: TGTGCCAGCACCCTCCTGGGGCCCCGGGGCACAGATACGCAGTATTTT.

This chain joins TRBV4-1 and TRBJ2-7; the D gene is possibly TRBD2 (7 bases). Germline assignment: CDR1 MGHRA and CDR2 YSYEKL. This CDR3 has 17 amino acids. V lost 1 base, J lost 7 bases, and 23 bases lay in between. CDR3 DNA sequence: TGCGCCAGCAGCCAAGGCGGGGGCTCCGGGATTATGATTGAGCAGTACTTC. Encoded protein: CASSQGGGSGIMIEQYF.

Written as DNA, the CDR3 is TGTGCCAGCAGCTTCGGGGTCAGCTCCTACGAGCAGTACTTC. Translation gives CASSFGVSSYEQYF. This rearrangement joins TRBV6-5 to TRBJ2-7, with D possibly being TRBD2 (5 bases). Germline CDR1 reads MNHEY; CDR2 reads SVGAGI. V lost 6 bases and J 0 bases, leaving 12 bases between the germline ends. The CDR3 sequence is 14 residues long.

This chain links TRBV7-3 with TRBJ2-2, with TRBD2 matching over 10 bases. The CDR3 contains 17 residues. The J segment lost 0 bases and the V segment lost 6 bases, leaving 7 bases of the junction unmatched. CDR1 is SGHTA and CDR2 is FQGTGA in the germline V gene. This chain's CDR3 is CASSLLAGESNTGELFF. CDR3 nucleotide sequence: TGTGCCAGCAGTCTTCTAGCGGGGGAATCGAACACCGGGGAGCTGTTTTTT.

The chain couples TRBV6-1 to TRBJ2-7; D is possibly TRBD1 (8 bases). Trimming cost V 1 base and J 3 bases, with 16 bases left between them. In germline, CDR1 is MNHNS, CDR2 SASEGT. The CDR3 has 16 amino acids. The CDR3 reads CASSEVGGTGLYEQYF. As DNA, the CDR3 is TGTGCCAGCAGTGAAGTGGGGGGGACAGGACTCTACGAGCAGTACTTC.